These 29 T cell receptor beta chains were all obtained from the same sample, sequenced in a study of T cells after yellow fever vaccination. A single record per CDR3 protein comes from TCRdb applying MiXCR to the 5' RACE reads. The sample yields 500,000 to 700,000 distinct CDR3 sequences, 15% to 20% seen once. The input for sequencing was PBMCs, taken 15 days after the yellow fever booster vaccination. These receptors originate from a man aged 25-40 years who received the YFV17D yellow fever vaccine.

This clonotype has just a few counts. In nucleotides, the CDR3 is TGTGCCAGCAGTCCCCGGGGGTGGGAGACCCAGTACTTC. Its translation: CASSPRGWETQYF. The chain uses TRBV12-3 or TRBV12-4 and TRBJ2-5, with a possible D match to TRBD2 (6 bases). V shed 5 bases and J shed 5 bases, with 12 bases lying between them. The CDR3 has 13 residues.

The CDR3 here is CASSQQGKAFF. In DNA form, the CDR3 reads TGTGCCAGCAGTCAACAGGGTAAAGCTTTCTTT. J is TRBJ1-1 and V is TRBV12-3 or TRBV12-4, with D maybe TRBD1 (6 bases). The CDR3 runs to 11 residues. V gave up 5 bases and J gave up 9 bases, with 10 bases separating them.

The CDR3 region has the DNA TGTGCCAGCTCAATGCAGACCTACGAGCAGTACTTC. Translation gives CASSMQTYEQYF. The chain carries TRBV18 and TRBJ2-7, with D uncertain. Trimming shortened V by 5 bases and J by 2 bases, and 7 bases separated the two germline ends. CDR1 and CDR2 (germline): KGHSH, LQKENI. The CDR3 has 12 amino acids. The full variable domain, completed using reference TRBV18 and TRBJ2-7, is NAGVMQNPRHLVRRRGQEARLRCSPMKGHSHVYWYRQLPEEGLKFMVYLQKENIIDESGMPKERFSAEFPKEGPSILRIQQVVRGDSAAYFCASSMQTYEQYFGPGTRLTVT.

J is TRBJ2-2 and V is TRBV29-1; the D is unclear. CDR3 size: 12 residues. Trimming removed 0 bases at V and 4 bases at J, with 3 bases between. Germline assignment: CDR1 SQVTM and CDR2 ANQGSEA. In nucleotides, the CDR3 is TGCAGCGTTGAAGAAGGCACCGGGGAGCTGTTTTTT. It yields the protein CSVEEGTGELFF.

The rearrangement uses TRBV5-1 and TRBJ2-5; 8 bases align to TRBD2. This CDR3 is 14 amino acids long. V trimming: 2 bases; J trimming: 5 bases; junction bases outside the gene matches: 5. The germline CDR1 and CDR2 sequences are SGHRS and YFSETQ. Here the CDR3 reads CASSFREGRETQYF. Written as DNA, the CDR3 is TGCGCCAGCAGCTTCCGGGAGGGCCGGGAGACCCAGTACTTC.

This clonotype was observed a few times. The chain combines TRBV24-1 with TRBJ1-5; D not certain. The germline V and J ends were trimmed by 4 bases and 11 bases, with 11 bases remaining between them. This CDR3 region has 12 residues. The V gene's germline CDR1 is KGHDR and CDR2 SFDVKD. In DNA, the CDR3 is TGTGCCACCAGTGACCGAAACTGGGCCCAGCATTTT. Translated: CATSDRNWAQHF.

This rearrangement joins TRBV7-8 to TRBJ2-7; 7 bases agree with TRBD2. Germline CDR1 is SGHVS and CDR2 is FQNEAQ. Trimming cost V 7 bases and J 7 bases; bases outside gene matches: 7. The CDR3 loop spans 12 amino acids. The CDR3 DNA is TGTGCCAGCACCTCATCGGGGGGAGAGCAGTACTTC. Protein product: CASTSSGGEQYF. The variable domain in full, completed from reference TRBV7-8 and TRBJ2-7, reads GAGVSQSPRYKVAKRGQDVALRCDPISGHVSLFWYQQALGQGPEFLTYFQNEAQLDKSGLPSDRFFAERPEGSVSTLKIQRTQQEDSAVYLCASTSSGGEQYFGPGTRLTVT.

This clonotype was detected a few times. This chain connects TRBV15 to TRBJ2-3, with 7 bases fitting TRBD2. Germline V lookup: CDR1 LNHNV, CDR2 YYDKDF (reference sequence). The CDR3 extends over 17 amino acids. V lost 5 bases, J lost 3 bases, and 14 bases stayed unmatched. For the CDR3, the DNA is TGTGCCACCAGCGCACTCAGTGGGGGGGGGAGGACAGATACGCAGTATTTT. Protein product: CATSALSGGGRTDTQYF.

This clonotype occurred many times. The chain carries TRBV6-5 and TRBJ2-7; 14 nucleotides agree with TRBD2. The germline V gene encodes CDR1 MNHEY and CDR2 SVGAGI. The CDR3 is made up of 19 amino acids. The junction had 13 bases not matched to a gene; V was cut back by 0 bases and J by 6 bases. CDR3 protein: CASSYSYSATSGRAGEQYF. Here the CDR3 DNA reads TGTGCCAGCAGTTACTCGTATTCCGCGACTAGCGGGAGGGCTGGCGAGCAGTACTTC.

The rearrangement uses TRBV20-1 and TRBJ2-2; unclear D gene. Trimming took 0 bases from V and 6 from J, leaving 8 bases between them. Germline V gives CDR1 DFQATT, CDR2 SNEGSKA (reference sequence). The CDR3 has 13 residues. The CDR3 sequence is CSAREGVAGELFF. The CDR3 coding sequence is TGCAGTGCTAGAGAGGGCGTGGCCGGGGAGCTGTTTTTT.

A few counts support this clonotype. V is TRBV25-1 and J is TRBJ1-1; 8 nucleotides match TRBD1. This CDR3 contains 14 residues. With V trimmed by 7 bases and J by 0 bases, 4 bases remained unmatched. Germline V CDR1 and CDR2: MGHDK, SYGVNS. The DNA of the CDR3 is TGTGCCAGCACTCGGACAGGGATGAACACTGAAGCTTTCTTT. Translated: CASTRTGMNTEAFF.

This CDR3 reads CATRPSWEGGELFF. DNA of the CDR3: TGTGCCACCAGGCCATCCTGGGAGGGCGGGGAGCTGTTTTTT. This rearrangement joins TRBV24-1 to TRBJ2-2, with 7 bases matching TRBD2. Germline CDR1 reads KGHDR; CDR2 reads SFDVKD. After removal of 7 bases from V and 7 bases from J, the junction contained 8 bases not matched to a gene. The CDR3 covers 14 residues.

This clonotype was counted a few times. V usage is TRBV21-1 and J usage is TRBJ1-2; the table gives TRBD1 as D, unverified against the DNA. TRBV21-1 counts as a pseudogene. This CDR3 has 15 amino acids. Here the CDR3 reads CASSRGGQDPYGYTF. DNA of the CDR3: TGTGCCAGCAGCCGGGGAGGACAGGATCCCTATGGCTACACCTTC.

The chain joins TRBV29-1 to TRBJ2-1; D remains unclear. The CDR3 totals 13 residues. Germline loops: CDR1 SQVTM, CDR2 ANQGSEA. V gave up 7 bases and J gave up 10 bases, with 20 bases separating them. This CDR3 reads CSAPIGPRLEQFF. CDR3 bases: TGCAGCGCCCCAATTGGCCCCCGTCTAGAGCAGTTCTTC.

The chain carries TRBV5-5 and TRBJ2-3; TRBD2 matches at 14 bases. Germline trimming cut 4 bases from V and 5 bases from J; bases unmatched to any gene: 6. The CDR3 consists of 16 residues. Germline loops: CDR1 SGHKS, CDR2 YYEKEE (reference sequence). This chain's CDR3 is CASSVPGLAGVDTQYF. The CDR3 region has the DNA TGTGCCAGCAGCGTTCCGGGACTAGCGGGAGTAGATACGCAGTATTTT.

CDR3 nucleotide sequence: TGTGCCTGGACTCAGGGGACAGGGGTCACAGATACGCAGTATTTT. This encodes CAWTQGTGVTDTQYF. This chain joins TRBV30 and TRBJ2-3; the match to TRBD1 covers 10 bases. In germline, CDR1 is GTSNPN, CDR2 SVGIG (reference sequence). CDR3 length equals 15 residues. J was trimmed by 2 bases and V by 4 bases; bases with no gene match: 6.

The chain couples TRBV9 to TRBJ2-3; D is perhaps TRBD1 (6 bases). Trimming pared 4 bases from V and 0 bases from J, leaving 15 bases between. The CDR3 sequence is 16 residues long. Looked up from germline, CDR1 is SGDLS and CDR2 is YYNGEE. CDR3 coding DNA: TGTGCCAGCAGCCCACAACAGGGATGGAGCACAGATACGCAGTATTTT. Translation: CASSPQQGWSTDTQYF.

This clonotype was recorded a few times. The gene calls are TRBV6-2 or TRBV6-3 and TRBJ2-7; D unresolved. Between the trimmed V and J ends, which lost 2 bases and 2 bases, there was a span of 13 bases. CDR1 and CDR2 (germline): MNHEY, SVGEGT. The CDR3 is 15 amino acids. The CDR3 is CASSYGLGPTYEQYF. DNA for the CDR3: TGTGCCAGCAGTTACGGTTTAGGACCGACCTACGAGCAGTACTTC.

This clonotype has ten or more counts. This sequence joins TRBV7-8 and TRBJ2-2; 8 bases agree with TRBD1. This CDR3 comprises 16 residues. Germline CDR1 SGHVS, CDR2 FQNEAQ. Unmatched junction bases numbered 2, after V lost 1 base and J lost 1 base. The CDR3 sequence is CASSLVGTGNTGELFF. DNA of the CDR3: TGTGCCAGCAGCTTAGTTGGGACAGGGAACACCGGGGAGCTGTTTTTT.

Remarks on this clonotype: At one boundary the junction diverges from the germline segment, which might be a read error. The chain recombines TRBV24-1 with TRBJ1-2; TRBD1 might be the D (6 bases). Germline loops: CDR1 KGHDR, CDR2 SFDVKD. This CDR3 is 14 amino acids long. Here the CDR3 reads CATSGTGSGYGYTF. CDR3 bases: TGTGCCACCAGTGGTACAGGGTCAGGCTATGGCTATACCTTC.

J is TRBJ2-1 and V is TRBV4-3, with D uncertain. Per germline, CDR1 LGHNA and CDR2 YSLEER. This CDR3 has 14 amino acids. V lost 3 bases and J 2 bases, leaving 8 bases between the germline ends. For the CDR3, the DNA is TGCGCCAGCAGCCAGGAAGACCCCTACAATGAGCAGTTCTTC. This encodes CASSQEDPYNEQFF.

The gene calls are TRBV12-3 or TRBV12-4 and TRBJ2-4; D tentatively reads TRBD1 or TRBD2 (6 bases each). The CDR3 loop spans 15 amino acids. The germline V and J ends were trimmed by 1 base and 6 bases, with 13 bases remaining between them. The CDR3 DNA reads TGTGCCAGCAGTTTAGGAGGGGGGAGGATAAACATTCAGTACTTC. Its protein is CASSLGGGRINIQYF.

The V call is TRBV7-2, the J call TRBJ2-1, with 9 bases identical to TRBD2. This CDR3 has 13 residues. V lost 5 bases and J lost 8; bases outside the gene matches: 4. Germline CDR1 reads SGHTA; CDR2 reads FQGNSA. CDR3 amino acids: CASSRTSVYEQFF. CDR3 coding DNA: TGTGCCAGCAGCCGGACTAGCGTATATGAGCAGTTCTTC.

The V gene is TRBV18, the J gene TRBJ2-2, with TRBD1 matching 8 bases. Germline CDR1 is KGHSH and CDR2 is LQKENI. CDR3 size: 14 residues. V lost 8 bases, J lost 5 bases, and 7 bases stayed unmatched. This CDR3 is CASAQGAWTGELFF. The CDR3 coding sequence is TGTGCCAGCGCCCAGGGGGCATGGACCGGGGAGCTGTTTTTT.

The genes are TRBV7-2 and TRBJ2-4, with 9 bases aligning to TRBD2. V lost 5 bases, J lost 6 bases, and 5 bases stayed unmatched. This CDR3 contains 14 residues. Germline V gives CDR1 SGHTA, CDR2 FQGNSA. The CDR3 spells CASSTGTSRNIQYF. The DNA of the CDR3 is TGTGCCAGCAGCACAGGGACTAGCAGAAACATTCAGTACTTC.

Remarks on this clonotype: The junction and the germline gene differ at one end; a read error may be behind it. The chain's CDR3 is CSSSRPDRGSYNEQFF. CDR3 bases: TGTTCCAGCAGTCGCCCGGACAGGGGCTCCTACAATGAGCAGTTCTTC. The V gene is TRBV6-2 or TRBV6-3, the J gene TRBJ2-1; 9 nucleotides align to TRBD1. The germline gives CDR1 MNHEY, CDR2 SVGEGT. CDR3 size: 16 residues.

This clonotype came up a few times. The chain has TRBV4-3 and TRBJ1-6, with TRBD1 matching over 8 bases. The CDR3 has 16 amino acids. Trimming removed 0 bases from V and 10 bases from J; junction bases left unmatched: 8. Per germline, CDR1 LGHNA and CDR2 YSLEER. Written as DNA, the CDR3 is TGCGCCAGCAGCCAAGATTCCGGGACAGGTGTCTCACCCCTCCACTTT. Protein: CASSQDSGTGVSPLHF.

The gene calls are TRBV4-1 and TRBJ1-2, with D possibly matching TRBD1 (6 bases). Germline V gene sequence: CDR1 MGHRA, CDR2 YSYEKL. This CDR3 has 14 residues. V shed 2 bases and J shed 7 bases, with 14 bases lying between them. DNA of the CDR3: TGCGCCAGCAGCCAATTTGCAGGGGCTGCTGGCTACACCTTC. This gives the protein CASSQFAGAAGYTF.

The chain couples TRBV6-1 to TRBJ1-2; D may be TRBD1 (5 bases). V shed 6 bases and J shed 0 bases, with 17 bases lying between them. CDR3 length: 16 residues. Germline CDR1 is MNHNS and CDR2 is SASEGT. CDR3 DNA sequence: TGTGCCAGCAGGGCAAGACAGACGACTACTAACTATGGCTACACCTTC. Translating it yields CASRARQTTTNYGYTF.